The clone carrying this T cell receptor beta chain occurred a few times. This sample was taken from a study of T cells in Graves' hyperthyroidism and ophthalmopathy. Germline lookup yields CDR1 SGHVS and CDR2 FQNEAQ. Between the trimmed V and J ends, which lost 5 bases and 3 bases, there was a span of 16 bases. The CDR3 has 15 residues. There were TCR beta CDR3 regions amplified from RNA transcripts. Researchers ran a first-round RT-PCR on the TCR CDR3 using the HTBI primer set. TCRdb passed the multiplex PCR reads through MiXCR, listing each CDR3 protein once. The top ten clones hold approximately 12% of a sample with hundreds of thousands of distinct CDR3 sequences, roughly 15% of them seen once.

The chain joins TRBV7-8 to TRBJ1-1; D might be TRBD1 (6 bases). The receptor was isolated from a woman in her forties or fifties with Graves' ophthalmopathy. Sequenced material: blood. The CDR3 is CASSKRTAGDTEAFF. DNA of the CDR3: TGTGCCAGCAGCAAACGGACAGCCGGGGACACTGAAGCTTTCTTT.